This T cell receptor (beta chain) appears in the sequencing data of a study of cytomegalovirus exposure and HLA in healthy donors. This CDR3 has 14 amino acids. Germline V gene sequence: CDR1 SGHNT, CDR2 YYREEE (reference sequence). V lost 2 bases, J lost 1 base, and 7 bases lay in between. The PCR employed 60 Vbeta primers together with 13 Jbeta primers. Sequencing used immunoSEQ multiplex PCR; TCRdb keeps in-frame clones, though not all of them. The table has around 230,000 clones, roughly 78% seen once. A single count supports this clone. The V gene is TRBV5-4, the J gene TRBJ2-1, with D tentatively TRBD2 (6 bases). The receptor was isolated from a boy between 5 and 17 years old in good health and CMV-seronegative. Sequencing was performed on PBMCs. CDR3 in amino acids: CASSFGGSYNEQFF. The DNA for the CDR3 is TGTGCCAGCAGCTTTGGAGGGTCCTACAATGAGCAGTTCTTC.